The following is a TCR beta chain sequence with its context. Libraries were prepared by immunoSEQ multiplex PCR; TCRdb keeps only in-frame clonotypes and omits some of them. The sample lists under 45,000 clones; almost 95% were seen once. This entry belongs to a study of T cell changes during pregnancy in multiple sclerosis. With 4 bases clipped from V and 4 bases from J, the junction kept 11 bases outside the gene matches. The length of the CDR3 is 17 residues. In germline, CDR1 is SGHNT, CDR2 YYREEE (reference sequence). This clonotype was obtained from a female donor with multiple sclerosis, enrolled in a pregnancy study. The chain is built from TRBV5-4 and TRBJ2-6; 7 bases align to TRBD1. Sequenced material: CD4+ T cells from peripheral blood mononuclear cells, taken after pregnancy. CDR3 DNA sequence: TGTGCCAGCAGCGCCGGACAGGTTCGGGGCGGGGCCAACGTCCTGACTTTC. Encoded protein: CASSAGQVRGGANVLTF.